This T cell receptor (beta chain) was sequenced for a study of radiation and T cells in renal cell carcinoma. This CDR3 comprises 14 residues. V was cut by 4 bases and J by 4 bases, with 14 bases left in between. Germline CDR1 is SGHRS and CDR2 is YFSETQ. Regarding time point: blood 4 weeks post-SBRT, at nephrectomy. Treatment described: 15 Gy SBRT to primary tumor, nephrectomy 4 weeks later. Method: immunoSEQ multiplex PCR; TCRdb's copy keeps in-frame clones and lacks some. The sample lists around 78,000 clones, roughly nine tenths occurring once. This chain links TRBV5-1 with TRBJ2-5; D is possibly TRBD1 or TRBD2 (5 bases each). The clonotype originates from a woman between 65 and 79 years old with renal cell carcinoma. Sample: blood, taken from a patient whose treatment included radiotherapy and nephrectomy. In DNA, the CDR3 is TGCGCCAGCAGCCCGGGGACCCCACGAGAGACCCAGTACTTC. It translates to CASSPGTPRETQYF. Together with reference TRBV5-1 and TRBJ2-5, the CDR3 gives the full variable domain: KAGVTQTPRYLIKTRGQQVTLSCSPISGHRSVSWYQQTPGQGLQFLFEYFSETQRNKGNFPGRFSGRQFSNSRSEMNVSTLELGDSALYLCASSPGTPRETQYFGPGTRLLVL.